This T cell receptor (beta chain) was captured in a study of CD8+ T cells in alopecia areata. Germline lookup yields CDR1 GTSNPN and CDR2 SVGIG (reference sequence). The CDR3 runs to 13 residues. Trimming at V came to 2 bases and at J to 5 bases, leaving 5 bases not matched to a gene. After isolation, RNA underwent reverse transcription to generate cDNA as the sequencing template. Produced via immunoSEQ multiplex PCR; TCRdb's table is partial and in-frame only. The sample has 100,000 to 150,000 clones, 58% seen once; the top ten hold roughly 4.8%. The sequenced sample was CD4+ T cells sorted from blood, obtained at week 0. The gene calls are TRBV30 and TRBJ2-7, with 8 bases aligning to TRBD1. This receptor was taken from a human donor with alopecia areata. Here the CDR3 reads CAWSPGQGHEQYF. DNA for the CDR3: TGTGCCTGGAGTCCCGGACAGGGCCACGAGCAGTACTTC.